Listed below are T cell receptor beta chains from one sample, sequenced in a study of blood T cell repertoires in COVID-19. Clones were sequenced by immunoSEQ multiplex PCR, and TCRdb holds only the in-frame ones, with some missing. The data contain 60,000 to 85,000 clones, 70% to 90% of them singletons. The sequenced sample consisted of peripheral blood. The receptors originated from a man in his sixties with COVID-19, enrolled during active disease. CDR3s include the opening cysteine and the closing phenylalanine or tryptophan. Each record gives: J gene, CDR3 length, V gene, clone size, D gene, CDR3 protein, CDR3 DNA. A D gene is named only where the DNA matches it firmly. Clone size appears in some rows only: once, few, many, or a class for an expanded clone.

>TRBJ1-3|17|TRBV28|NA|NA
CASSLDSLFVSGNTIYF
TGTGCCAGCAGCCTCGACTCATTGTTCGTCTCTGGAAACACCATATATTTT
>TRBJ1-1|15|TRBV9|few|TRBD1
CASSVTGDMNTEAFF
TGTGCCAGCAGCGTAACAGGGGACATGAACACTGAAGCTTTCTTT
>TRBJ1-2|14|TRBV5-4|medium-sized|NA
CASSLRLEGYRYTF
TGTGCCAGCAGCTTGAGGTTGGAGGGGTATCGCTACACCTTC
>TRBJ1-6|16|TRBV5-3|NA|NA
CARSLDTRDDNSPLHF
TGTGCCAGAAGCTTAGATACCAGGGATGATAATTCACCCCTCCACTTT
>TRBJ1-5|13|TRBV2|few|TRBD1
CASSITGDQPQHF
TGTGCCAGCAGCATAACAGGGGATCAGCCCCAGCATTTT
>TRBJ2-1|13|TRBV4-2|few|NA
CASSQERVSEQFF
TGTGCCAGCAGCCAAGAGAGGGTGAGTGAGCAGTTCTTC
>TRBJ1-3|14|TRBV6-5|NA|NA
CASSSQGTGNTIYF
TGTGCCAGCAGTTCCCAGGGGACTGGAAACACCATATATTTT
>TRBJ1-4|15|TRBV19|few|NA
CASSMGGRVGEKLFF
TGTGCCAGTAGTATGGGAGGCAGGGTCGGTGAAAAACTGTTTTTT
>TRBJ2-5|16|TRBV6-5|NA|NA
CASSYSRSLGQETQYF
TGTGCCAGCAGTTACTCGAGGAGCCTAGGCCAAGAGACCCAGTACTTC
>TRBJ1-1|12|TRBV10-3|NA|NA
CAISEYQKEAFF
TGTGCCATCAGTGAGTATCAAAAAGAAGCTTTCTTT
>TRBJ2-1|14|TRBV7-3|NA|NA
CASSLRDNGNEQFF
TGTGCCAGCAGCTTACGGGACAACGGGAATGAGCAGTTCTTC
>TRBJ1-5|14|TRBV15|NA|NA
CATSKRQNNQPQHF
TGTGCCACCAGCAAGAGACAGAACAATCAGCCCCAGCATTTT
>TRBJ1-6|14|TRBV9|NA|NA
CASSVGNNNSPLHF
TGTGCCAGCAGCGTAGGTAATAATAATTCACCCCTCCACTTT
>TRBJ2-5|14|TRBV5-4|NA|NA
CASSIRDIQETQYF
TGTGCCAGCAGCATCCGGGACATACAAGAGACCCAGTACTTC
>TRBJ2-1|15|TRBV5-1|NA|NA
CASSLVRYGNNEQFF
TGCGCCAGCAGCCTCGTGCGGTACGGGAACAATGAGCAGTTCTTC
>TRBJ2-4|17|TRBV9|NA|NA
CASSGRVPPEAKNIQYF
TGTGCCAGCAGCGGGCGGGTCCCGCCGGAAGCCAAAAACATTCAGTACTTC